Each of the 3 T cell receptor beta chains below was sequenced from the same sample in a study of T-cell memory formation after mild COVID-19. TCRdb independently ran MiXCR on the 5' RACE reads; one entry per CDR3 protein. The sample shows 250,000 to 300,000 distinct CDR3 sequences, around 15% of them seen only once. The sequencing input was PBMCs or a T cell subset sorted from them (not recorded which). Receptors were obtained from a man between 18 and 29 years old who had mild COVID-19 (a few samples of this study predate the infection). Cell type and time point are not known.

In this sample, this clonotype turned up a few times. This rearrangement joins TRBV5-1 to TRBJ1-1; 8 bases map to TRBD1. V lost 3 bases and J lost 1; bases outside the gene matches: 2. The CDR3 runs to 14 residues. The V gene's germline CDR1 is SGHRS and CDR2 YFSETQ. This CDR3 is CASSSGQENTEAFF. The CDR3 coding sequence is TGCGCCAGCAGCTCGGGACAGGAGAACACTGAAGCTTTCTTT.

The chain links TRBV28 to TRBJ2-2, with D uncertain. The CDR3 consists of 16 residues. Trimming shortened V by 3 bases and J by 8 bases, and 19 bases separated the two germline ends. Germline V gene lookup returns CDR1 MDHEN and CDR2 SYDVKM. CDR3 amino acids: CASSFLPTETLGELFF. The CDR3 bases are TGTGCCAGCAGTTTCCTTCCGACCGAAACCCTAGGGGAGCTGTTTTTT.

The chain couples TRBV7-9 to TRBJ2-7; tentatively, D is TRBD1 (5 bases). Germline assignment: CDR1 SEHNR and CDR2 FQNEAQ (reference sequence). The CDR3 length is 17 residues. Trimming took off 3 bases at V and 0 bases at J, with 18 bases between the two ends. The CDR3, as DNA: TGTGCCAGCAGCTTCGACAGCTTCTTTTTCCTCTCCTACGAGCAGTACGTC. It codes for CASSFDSFFFLSYEQYV.